A selection of T cell receptor beta chains follows, all from one sample in a study of CD8+CD57+ T cells in acquired aplastic anemia. TCRdb reprocessed the reads via MiXCR and lists one record per CDR3 protein. The profile shows 95,000 to 120,000 distinct CDR3 sequences, under 60% of them singletons. The specimen sequenced was sorted CD4+, CD8+, or CD8+CD57+ T cells (not recorded which) from PBMCs. The receptors were gathered from a human donor in good health, serving as a control. Each CDR3 is given with its conserved first and last residue. D genes are given only for firm matches. Size tells how often a clone was seen (once, few, many) or the class of an expanded clone, and some rows leave it out.

v_call: TRBV20-1; d_call: TRBD1; clone_size: many; j_call: TRBJ1-1; cdr3_nt: TGCAGTGCTAGAAGAACCCGGACAGGGTCGATCACTGAAGCTTTCTTT; cdr3_aa: CSARRTRTGSITEAFF
v_call: TRBV6-1; d_call: TRBD1; clone_size: many; j_call: TRBJ1-2; cdr3_nt: TGTGCCAGCAGTAAGGACAGGGCGGGTGATGGCTACACCTTC; cdr3_aa: CASSKDRAGDGYTF
v_call: TRBV10-3; d_call: TRBD1; clone_size: .; j_call: TRBJ2-5; cdr3_nt: TGTGCCACCAGTGATCCTAGGGGACAGCAAGAGACCCAGTACTTC; cdr3_aa: CATSDPRGQQETQYF
v_call: TRBV9; d_call: TRBD2; clone_size: many; j_call: TRBJ2-3; cdr3_nt: TGTGCCAGCAGCGTTAGCGGCGGGGGAAACACAGATACGCAGTATTTT; cdr3_aa: CASSVSGGGNTDTQYF
v_call: TRBV12-3/TRBV12-4; d_call: TRBD2; clone_size: .; j_call: TRBJ2-7; cdr3_nt: TGTGCCAGCAGCCAAGGACTAGCGGGGAACGAGCAGTACTTC; cdr3_aa: CASSQGLAGNEQYF
v_call: TRBV27; d_call: TRBD1; clone_size: many; j_call: TRBJ1-5; cdr3_nt: TGTGCCAGCAGTCAAGGGACAGGGTCAAGTCAGCCCCAGCATTTT; cdr3_aa: CASSQGTGSSQPQHF
v_call: TRBV4-1; d_call: TRBD1; clone_size: .; j_call: TRBJ2-1; cdr3_nt: TGCGCCAGCAGCCGCGAGGGGGCAGGGAGTACTTACAATGAGCAGTTCTTC; cdr3_aa: CASSREGAGSTYNEQFF
v_call: TRBV29-1; d_call: .; clone_size: few; j_call: TRBJ1-5; cdr3_nt: TGCAGCGTTGAACAACAGGAAGGGCCCCAGCATTTT; cdr3_aa: CSVEQQEGPQHF
v_call: TRBV19; d_call: .; clone_size: few; j_call: TRBJ1-5; cdr3_nt: TGTGCCACCAAGGAAGGGTATGATCAGCCCCAGCATTTT; cdr3_aa: CATKEGYDQPQHF
v_call: TRBV29-1; d_call: .; clone_size: .; j_call: TRBJ1-1; cdr3_nt: TGCAGCGTTGCCCGGAACACTGAAGCTTTCTTT; cdr3_aa: CSVARNTEAFF
v_call: TRBV13; d_call: TRBD2; clone_size: many; j_call: TRBJ2-7; cdr3_nt: TGTGCCAGCAGCACTCAACTAGCGGGAAGACCCTACGAGCAGTACTTC; cdr3_aa: CASSTQLAGRPYEQYF
v_call: TRBV4-1; d_call: TRBD1; clone_size: many; j_call: TRBJ1-3; cdr3_nt: TGCGCCAGCAGCCAAGAGGACAGGGGGCTTGGAAACACCATATATTTT; cdr3_aa: CASSQEDRGLGNTIYF
v_call: TRBV7-6; d_call: .; clone_size: few; j_call: TRBJ2-5; cdr3_nt: TGTGCCAGCAGCCTGACTTATAGGCAAGAGACCCAGTACTTC; cdr3_aa: CASSLTYRQETQYF
v_call: TRBV13; d_call: .; clone_size: .; j_call: TRBJ1-6; cdr3_nt: TGTGCCAGCAGCTCACCCCACCACTTT; cdr3_aa: CASSSPHHF
v_call: TRBV7-6; d_call: .; clone_size: many; j_call: TRBJ2-1; cdr3_nt: TGTGCCAGCAGCTCCCAGAACGGTGAGCAGTTCTTC; cdr3_aa: CASSSQNGEQFF
v_call: TRBV20-1; d_call: TRBD1; clone_size: .; j_call: TRBJ1-5; cdr3_nt: TGCAGTGCTAGAGACGGCGGACAGGGCTATCAGCCCCAGCATTTT; cdr3_aa: CSARDGGQGYQPQHF
v_call: TRBV12-3/TRBV12-4; d_call: .; clone_size: many; j_call: TRBJ1-4; cdr3_nt: TGTGCCAGCAGTTTAAACCAGGCCCAGGGAAAACTGTTTTTT; cdr3_aa: CASSLNQAQGKLFF
v_call: TRBV9; d_call: .; clone_size: once; j_call: TRBJ2-7; cdr3_nt: TGTCCCGGCAGCGGGAGGACAGGGAGCCACGAGCAGTACTTC; cdr3_aa: CPGSGRTGSHEQYF
v_call: TRBV7-8; d_call: TRBD1; clone_size: .; j_call: TRBJ2-7; cdr3_nt: TGTGCCAGCAGTAACAGGGGCGAGCAGTACTTC; cdr3_aa: CASSNRGEQYF
v_call: TRBV5-1; d_call: .; clone_size: many; j_call: TRBJ1-2; cdr3_nt: TGCGCCAGCAGATATGACAGAGTCCTCGATGGCTACACCTTC; cdr3_aa: CASRYDRVLDGYTF
v_call: TRBV27; d_call: .; clone_size: many; j_call: TRBJ2-5; cdr3_nt: TGTGCCAGCAGTTTATCGGGGGACGAGACCCAGTACTTC; cdr3_aa: CASSLSGDETQYF
v_call: TRBV20-1; d_call: .; clone_size: .; j_call: TRBJ2-1; cdr3_nt: TGCAGTGCTGCGGACAACACCTACAATGAGCAGTTCTTC; cdr3_aa: CSAADNTYNEQFF
v_call: TRBV2; d_call: TRBD1; clone_size: .; j_call: TRBJ1-3; cdr3_nt: TGTGCCAGCACCGAAGGAGGGACAGGGGGCTTATCTGGAAACACCATATATTTT; cdr3_aa: CASTEGGTGGLSGNTIYF
v_call: TRBV9; d_call: .; clone_size: .; j_call: TRBJ1-2; cdr3_nt: TGTGCCAGCAGCGTAGGTCAGGATGGCTACACCTTC; cdr3_aa: CASSVGQDGYTF
v_call: TRBV15; d_call: TRBD2; clone_size: many; j_call: TRBJ2-1; cdr3_nt: TGTGCCACCAGCAGAGAGTGGACAATAGCGGGGGGGCTGGTGGAGCAGTTCTTC; cdr3_aa: CATSREWTIAGGLVEQFF
v_call: TRBV6-1; d_call: TRBD1; clone_size: few; j_call: TRBJ1-4; cdr3_nt: TGTGCCAGCAGAGACACTTCCGGGACAGATGTTCGAAAACTGTTTTTT; cdr3_aa: CASRDTSGTDVRKLFF
v_call: TRBV15; d_call: .; clone_size: few; j_call: TRBJ2-5; cdr3_nt: TGTGCCACCAGCAGAGTAATCTCCCAAGAGACCCAGTACTTC; cdr3_aa: CATSRVISQETQYF
v_call: TRBV5-6; d_call: TRBD1; clone_size: many; j_call: TRBJ2-7; cdr3_nt: TGTGCCAGCAGACCTCAGGGGGTCCACGAGCAGTACTTC; cdr3_aa: CASRPQGVHEQYF
v_call: TRBV12-3/TRBV12-4; d_call: .; clone_size: many; j_call: TRBJ1-2; cdr3_nt: TGTGCCAGCAGAGAAGGAGGCTATGGCTACACCTTC; cdr3_aa: CASREGGYGYTF
v_call: TRBV19; d_call: .; clone_size: .; j_call: TRBJ1-5; cdr3_nt: TGTGCCAGTAGTATAGGCCAGGGATTAAATCAGCCCCAGCATTTT; cdr3_aa: CASSIGQGLNQPQHF
v_call: TRBV6-1; d_call: .; clone_size: many; j_call: TRBJ2-3; cdr3_nt: TGTGCCAGCGTGCAGAGAACAGAGACCATTAGCACAGATACGCAGTATTTT; cdr3_aa: CASVQRTETISTDTQYF
v_call: TRBV2; d_call: .; clone_size: .; j_call: TRBJ1-1; cdr3_nt: TGTGCCTGGGCCCCAATGAACACTGAAGCTTTCTTT; cdr3_aa: CAWAPMNTEAFF
v_call: TRBV25-1; d_call: .; clone_size: .; j_call: TRBJ2-5; cdr3_nt: TGTGCCAGCAGTGATCTCGAGACCCAGTACTTC; cdr3_aa: CASSDLETQYF
v_call: TRBV20-1; d_call: .; clone_size: .; j_call: TRBJ1-6; cdr3_nt: TGCAGTGCTAGAGATCCTACACAGGGCCCCGGGTCGGCTTCACCCCTCCACTTT; cdr3_aa: CSARDPTQGPGSASPLHF
v_call: TRBV6-1; d_call: TRBD1; clone_size: many; j_call: TRBJ2-7; cdr3_nt: TGTGCCAGCAGTCCCACCATTCAGGGGGCCCTCTACGAGCAGTACTTC; cdr3_aa: CASSPTIQGALYEQYF
v_call: TRBV2; d_call: .; clone_size: once; j_call: TRBJ1-5; cdr3_nt: TGTGCCAGCAGCCTACAGGACGTCCAAGTGCCCCAGCATTTT; cdr3_aa: CASSLQDVQVPQHF
v_call: TRBV7-8; d_call: TRBD1; clone_size: .; j_call: TRBJ1-5; cdr3_nt: TGTGCCAGCAGCCAAAACAGGGGGCATCAGCCCCAGCATTTT; cdr3_aa: CASSQNRGHQPQHF
v_call: TRBV10-3; d_call: .; clone_size: once; j_call: TRBJ2-3; cdr3_nt: TGTGCCATCAGTGAGTCAACAGATACGCAGTATTTT; cdr3_aa: CAISESTDTQYF
v_call: TRBV20-1; d_call: .; clone_size: many; j_call: TRBJ1-2; cdr3_nt: TGCAGTGCTAGAGATGTGGGTAACACCTTC; cdr3_aa: CSARDVGNTF
v_call: TRBV2; d_call: TRBD2; clone_size: .; j_call: TRBJ2-3; cdr3_nt: TGTGCCAGCAGCCTACAAGCGGGAGTGATAGATACGCAGTATTTT; cdr3_aa: CASSLQAGVIDTQYF
v_call: TRBV4-2; d_call: .; clone_size: many; j_call: TRBJ1-1; cdr3_nt: TGTGCCAGCAGTCCCGACATGAACACTGAAGCTTTCTTT; cdr3_aa: CASSPDMNTEAFF
v_call: TRBV25-1; d_call: .; clone_size: few; j_call: TRBJ2-7; cdr3_nt: TGTGCCAGCAGTGGGGGGGGCAGTTTACGATCCTACGAGCAGTACTTC; cdr3_aa: CASSGGGSLRSYEQYF
v_call: TRBV11-1; d_call: TRBD1; clone_size: .; j_call: TRBJ1-6; cdr3_nt: TGTGCCACCCCGGGGGAGGGGGCTACGAATAATTCACCCCTCCACTTT; cdr3_aa: CATPGEGATNNSPLHF